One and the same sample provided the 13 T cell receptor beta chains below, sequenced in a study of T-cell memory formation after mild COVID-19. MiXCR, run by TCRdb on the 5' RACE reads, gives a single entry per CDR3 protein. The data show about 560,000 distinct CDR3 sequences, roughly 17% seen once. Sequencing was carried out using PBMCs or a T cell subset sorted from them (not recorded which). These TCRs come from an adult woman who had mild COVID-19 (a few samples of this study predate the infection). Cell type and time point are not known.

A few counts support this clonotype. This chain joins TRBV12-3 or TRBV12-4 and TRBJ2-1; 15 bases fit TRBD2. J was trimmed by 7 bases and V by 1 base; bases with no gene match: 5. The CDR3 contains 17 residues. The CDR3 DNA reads TGTGCCAGCAGTTTAGAAGGACTAGCGGGAGGGGGTAATGAGCAGTTCTTC. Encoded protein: CASSLEGLAGGGNEQFF.

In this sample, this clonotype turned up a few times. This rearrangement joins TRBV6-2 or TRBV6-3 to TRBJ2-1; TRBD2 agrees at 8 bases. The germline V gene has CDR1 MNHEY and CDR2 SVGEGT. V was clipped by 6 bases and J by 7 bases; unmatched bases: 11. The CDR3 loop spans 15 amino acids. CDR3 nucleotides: TGTGCCAGCAGCCCCTCCCGGCGGGGGGCTAATGAGCAGTTCTTC. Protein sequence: CASSPSRRGANEQFF.

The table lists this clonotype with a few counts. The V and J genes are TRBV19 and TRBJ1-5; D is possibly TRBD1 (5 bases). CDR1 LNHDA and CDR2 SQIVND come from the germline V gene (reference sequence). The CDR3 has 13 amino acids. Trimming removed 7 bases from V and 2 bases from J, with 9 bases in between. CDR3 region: CASTMTGNQPQHF. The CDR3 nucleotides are TGTGCCAGTACCATGACAGGCAATCAGCCCCAGCATTTT.

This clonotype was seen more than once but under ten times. The CDR3 DNA reads TGTGCCAGTACCGGGTCCTTAATGAGGAAACTGTTTTTT. This gives the protein CASTGSLMRKLFF. The chain is built from TRBV12-3 or TRBV12-4 and TRBJ1-4; D uncertain. The ends were cut back, 9 bases at V and 11 bases at J, with 19 bases in the middle. The CDR3 is 13 amino acids.

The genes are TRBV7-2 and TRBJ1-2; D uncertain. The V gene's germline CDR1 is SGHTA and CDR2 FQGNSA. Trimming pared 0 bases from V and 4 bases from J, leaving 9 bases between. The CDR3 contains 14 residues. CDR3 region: CASSLASGVYGYTF. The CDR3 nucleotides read TGTGCCAGCAGCTTAGCGTCCGGGGTCTATGGCTACACCTTC.

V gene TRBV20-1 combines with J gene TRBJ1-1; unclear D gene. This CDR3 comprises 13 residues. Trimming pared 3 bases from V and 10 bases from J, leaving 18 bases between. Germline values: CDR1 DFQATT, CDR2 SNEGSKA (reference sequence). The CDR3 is CSARPEVRVAAFF. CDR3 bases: TGCAGTGCTAGGCCCGAGGTTCGAGTTGCAGCTTTCTTT.

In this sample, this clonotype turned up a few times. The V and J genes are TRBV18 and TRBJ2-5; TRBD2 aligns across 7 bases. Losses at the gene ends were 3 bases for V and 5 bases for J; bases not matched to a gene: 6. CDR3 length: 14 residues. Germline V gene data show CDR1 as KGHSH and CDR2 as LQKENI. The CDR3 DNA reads TGTGCCAGCTCACCCAGGGAGGGGCAGGAGACCCAGTACTTC. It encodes CASSPREGQETQYF.

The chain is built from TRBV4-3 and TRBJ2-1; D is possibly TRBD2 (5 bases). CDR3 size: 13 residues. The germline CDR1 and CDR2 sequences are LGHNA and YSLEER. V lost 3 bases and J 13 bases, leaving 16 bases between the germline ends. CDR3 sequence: CASSHEGFKGQFF. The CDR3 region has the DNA TGCGCCAGCAGCCACGAGGGTTTCAAGGGACAGTTCTTC.

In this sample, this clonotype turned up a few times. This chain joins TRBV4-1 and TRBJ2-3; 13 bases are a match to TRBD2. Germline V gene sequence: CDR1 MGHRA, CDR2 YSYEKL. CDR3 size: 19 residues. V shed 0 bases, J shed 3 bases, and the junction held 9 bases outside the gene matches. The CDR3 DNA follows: TGCGCCAGCAGCCAAGATCCCCTCGGACTAGCGGGGGAGACAGATACGCAGTATTTT. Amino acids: CASSQDPLGLAGETDTQYF.

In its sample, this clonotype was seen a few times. The CDR3: CASSSGGGAGNTEAFF. In nucleotides, the CDR3 is TGTGCCAGCAGTTCCGGAGGGGGGGCCGGGAACACTGAAGCTTTCTTT. The chain recombines TRBV6-5 with TRBJ1-1, with TRBD1 as a possible D gene (6 bases). The V and J ends lost 4 bases and 1 base respectively, with 16 bases between them. This CDR3 region has 16 residues. Looked up from germline, CDR1 is MNHEY and CDR2 is SVGAGI.

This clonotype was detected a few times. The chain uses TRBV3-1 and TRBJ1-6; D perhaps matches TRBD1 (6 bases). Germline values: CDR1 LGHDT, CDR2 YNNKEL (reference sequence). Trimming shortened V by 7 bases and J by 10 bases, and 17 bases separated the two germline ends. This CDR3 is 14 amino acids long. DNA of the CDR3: TGTGCCAGCACTTGGGGGGACAATCGGTCACCCCTCCACTTT. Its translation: CASTWGDNRSPLHF.

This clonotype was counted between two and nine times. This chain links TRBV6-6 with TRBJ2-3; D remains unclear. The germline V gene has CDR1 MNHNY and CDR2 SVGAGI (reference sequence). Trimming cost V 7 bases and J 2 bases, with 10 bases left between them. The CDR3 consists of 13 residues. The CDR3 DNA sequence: TGTGCCAGCACCAAAGATGACACAGATACGCAGTATTTT. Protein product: CASTKDDTDTQYF.

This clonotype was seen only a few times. The CDR3, as DNA: TGTGCCAGCAGCGTAGGGCCTCAGGCGCCCGACAATGAGCAGTTCTTC. This codes for CASSVGPQAPDNEQFF. V is TRBV9 and J is TRBJ2-1; no definite D call. The germline V gene encodes CDR1 SGDLS and CDR2 YYNGEE. The CDR3 length is 16 residues. V gave up 0 bases and J gave up 5 bases, with 15 bases separating them.